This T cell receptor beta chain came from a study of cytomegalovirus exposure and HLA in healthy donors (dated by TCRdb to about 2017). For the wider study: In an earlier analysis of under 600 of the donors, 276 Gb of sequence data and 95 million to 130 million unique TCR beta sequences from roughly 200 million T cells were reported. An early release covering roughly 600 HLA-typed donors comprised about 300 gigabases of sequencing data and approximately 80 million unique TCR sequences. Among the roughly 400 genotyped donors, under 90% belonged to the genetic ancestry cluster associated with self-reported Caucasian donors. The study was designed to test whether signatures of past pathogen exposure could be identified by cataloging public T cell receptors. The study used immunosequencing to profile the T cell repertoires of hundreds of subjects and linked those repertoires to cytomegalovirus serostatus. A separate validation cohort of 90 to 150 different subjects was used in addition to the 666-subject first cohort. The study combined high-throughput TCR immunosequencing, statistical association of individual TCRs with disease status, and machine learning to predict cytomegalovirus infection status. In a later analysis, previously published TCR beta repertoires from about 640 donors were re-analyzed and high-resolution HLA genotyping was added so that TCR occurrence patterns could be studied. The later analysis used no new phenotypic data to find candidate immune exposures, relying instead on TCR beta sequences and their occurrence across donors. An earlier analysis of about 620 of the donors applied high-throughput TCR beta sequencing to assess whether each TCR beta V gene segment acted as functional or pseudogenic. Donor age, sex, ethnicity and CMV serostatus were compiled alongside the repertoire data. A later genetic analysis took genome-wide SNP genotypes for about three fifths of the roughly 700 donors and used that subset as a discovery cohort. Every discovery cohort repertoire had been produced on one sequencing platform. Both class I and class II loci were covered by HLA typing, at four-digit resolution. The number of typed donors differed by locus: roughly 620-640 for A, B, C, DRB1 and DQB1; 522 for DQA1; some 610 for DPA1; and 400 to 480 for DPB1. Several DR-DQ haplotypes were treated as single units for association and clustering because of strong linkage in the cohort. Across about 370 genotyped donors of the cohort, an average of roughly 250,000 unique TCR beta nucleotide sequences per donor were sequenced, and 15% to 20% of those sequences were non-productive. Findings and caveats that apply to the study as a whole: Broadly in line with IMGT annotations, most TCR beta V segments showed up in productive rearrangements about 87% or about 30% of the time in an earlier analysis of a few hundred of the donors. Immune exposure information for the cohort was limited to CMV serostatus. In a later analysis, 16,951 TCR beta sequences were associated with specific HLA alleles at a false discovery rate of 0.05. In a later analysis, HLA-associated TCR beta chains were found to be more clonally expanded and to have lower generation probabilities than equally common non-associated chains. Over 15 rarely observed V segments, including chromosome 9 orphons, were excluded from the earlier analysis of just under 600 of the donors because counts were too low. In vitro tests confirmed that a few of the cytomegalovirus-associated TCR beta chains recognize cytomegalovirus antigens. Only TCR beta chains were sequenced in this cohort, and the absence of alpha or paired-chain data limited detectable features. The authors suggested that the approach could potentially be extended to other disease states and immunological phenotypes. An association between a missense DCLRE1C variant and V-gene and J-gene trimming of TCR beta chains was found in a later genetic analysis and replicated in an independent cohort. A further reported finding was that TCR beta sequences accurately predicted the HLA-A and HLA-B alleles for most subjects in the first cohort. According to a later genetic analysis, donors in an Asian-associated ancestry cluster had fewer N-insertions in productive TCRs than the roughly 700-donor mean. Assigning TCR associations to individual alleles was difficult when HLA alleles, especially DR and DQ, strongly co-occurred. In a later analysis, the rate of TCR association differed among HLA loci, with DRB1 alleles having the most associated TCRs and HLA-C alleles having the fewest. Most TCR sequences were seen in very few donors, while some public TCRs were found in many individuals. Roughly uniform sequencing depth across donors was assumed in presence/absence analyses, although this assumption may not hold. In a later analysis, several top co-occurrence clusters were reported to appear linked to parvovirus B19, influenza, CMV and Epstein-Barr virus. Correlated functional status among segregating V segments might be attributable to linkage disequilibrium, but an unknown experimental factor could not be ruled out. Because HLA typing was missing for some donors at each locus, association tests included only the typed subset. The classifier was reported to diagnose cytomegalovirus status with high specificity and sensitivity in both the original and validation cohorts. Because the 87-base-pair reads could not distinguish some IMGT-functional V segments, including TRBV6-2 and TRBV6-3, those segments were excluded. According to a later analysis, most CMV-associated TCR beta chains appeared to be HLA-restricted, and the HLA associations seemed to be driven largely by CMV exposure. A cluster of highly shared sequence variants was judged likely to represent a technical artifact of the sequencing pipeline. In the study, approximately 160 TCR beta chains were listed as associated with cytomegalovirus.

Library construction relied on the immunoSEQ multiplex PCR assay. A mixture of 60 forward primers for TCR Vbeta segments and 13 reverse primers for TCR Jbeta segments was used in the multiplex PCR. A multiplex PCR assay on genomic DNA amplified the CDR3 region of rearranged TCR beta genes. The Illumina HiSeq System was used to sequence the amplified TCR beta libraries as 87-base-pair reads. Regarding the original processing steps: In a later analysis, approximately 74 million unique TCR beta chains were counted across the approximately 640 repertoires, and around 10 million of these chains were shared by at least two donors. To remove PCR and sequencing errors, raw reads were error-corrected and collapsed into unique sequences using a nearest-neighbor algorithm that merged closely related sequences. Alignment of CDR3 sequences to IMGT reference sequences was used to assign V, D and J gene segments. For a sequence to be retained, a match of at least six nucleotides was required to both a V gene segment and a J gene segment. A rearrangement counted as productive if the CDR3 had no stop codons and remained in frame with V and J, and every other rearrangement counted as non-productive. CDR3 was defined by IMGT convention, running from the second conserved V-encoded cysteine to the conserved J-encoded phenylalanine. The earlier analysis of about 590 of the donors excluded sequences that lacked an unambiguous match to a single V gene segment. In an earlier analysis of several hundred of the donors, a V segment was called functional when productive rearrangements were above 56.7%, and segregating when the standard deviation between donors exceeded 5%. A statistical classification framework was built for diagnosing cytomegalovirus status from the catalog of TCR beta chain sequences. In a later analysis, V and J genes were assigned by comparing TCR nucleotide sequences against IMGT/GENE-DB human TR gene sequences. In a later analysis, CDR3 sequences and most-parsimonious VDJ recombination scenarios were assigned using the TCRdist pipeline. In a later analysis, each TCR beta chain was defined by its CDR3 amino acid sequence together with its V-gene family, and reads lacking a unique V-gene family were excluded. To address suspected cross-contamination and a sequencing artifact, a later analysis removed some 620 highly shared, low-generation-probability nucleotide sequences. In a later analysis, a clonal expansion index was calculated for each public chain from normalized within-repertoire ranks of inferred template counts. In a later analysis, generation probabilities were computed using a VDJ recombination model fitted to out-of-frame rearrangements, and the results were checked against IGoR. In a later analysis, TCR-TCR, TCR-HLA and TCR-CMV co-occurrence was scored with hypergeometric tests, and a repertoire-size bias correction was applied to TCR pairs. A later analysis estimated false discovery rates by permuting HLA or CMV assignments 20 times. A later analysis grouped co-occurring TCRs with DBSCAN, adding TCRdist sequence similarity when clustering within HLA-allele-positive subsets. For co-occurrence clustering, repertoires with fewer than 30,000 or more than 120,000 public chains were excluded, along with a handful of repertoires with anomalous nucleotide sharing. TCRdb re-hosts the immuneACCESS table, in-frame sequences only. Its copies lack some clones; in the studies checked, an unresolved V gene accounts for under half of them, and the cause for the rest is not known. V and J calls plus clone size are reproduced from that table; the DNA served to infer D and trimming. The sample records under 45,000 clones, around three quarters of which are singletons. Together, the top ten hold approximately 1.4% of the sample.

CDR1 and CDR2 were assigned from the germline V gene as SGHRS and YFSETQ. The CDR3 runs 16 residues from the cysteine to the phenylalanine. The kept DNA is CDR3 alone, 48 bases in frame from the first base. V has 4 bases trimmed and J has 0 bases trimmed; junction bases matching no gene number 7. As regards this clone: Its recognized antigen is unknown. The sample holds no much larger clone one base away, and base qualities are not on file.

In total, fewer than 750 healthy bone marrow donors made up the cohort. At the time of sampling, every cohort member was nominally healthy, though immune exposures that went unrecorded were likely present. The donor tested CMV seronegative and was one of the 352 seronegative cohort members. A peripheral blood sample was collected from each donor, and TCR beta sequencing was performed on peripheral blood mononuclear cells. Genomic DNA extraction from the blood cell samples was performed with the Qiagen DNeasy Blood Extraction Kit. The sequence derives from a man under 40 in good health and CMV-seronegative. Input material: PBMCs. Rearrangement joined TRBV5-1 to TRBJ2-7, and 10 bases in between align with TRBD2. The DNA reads TGCGCCAGCAGCATGCCAGCGGGAGGGCTCTCCTACGAGCAGTACTTC. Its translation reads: CASSMPAGGLSYEQYF.